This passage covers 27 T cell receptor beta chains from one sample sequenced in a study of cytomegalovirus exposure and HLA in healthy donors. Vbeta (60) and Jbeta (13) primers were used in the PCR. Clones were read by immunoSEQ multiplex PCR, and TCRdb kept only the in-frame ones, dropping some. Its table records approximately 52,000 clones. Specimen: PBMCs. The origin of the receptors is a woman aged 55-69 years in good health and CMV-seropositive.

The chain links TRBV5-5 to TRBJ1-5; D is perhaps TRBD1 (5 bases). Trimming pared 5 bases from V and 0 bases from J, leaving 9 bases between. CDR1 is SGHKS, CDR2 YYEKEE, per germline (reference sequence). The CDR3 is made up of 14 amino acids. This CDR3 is CASRHGGSNQPQHF. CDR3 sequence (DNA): TGTGCCAGCAGACACGGGGGTAGCAATCAGCCCCAGCATTTT.

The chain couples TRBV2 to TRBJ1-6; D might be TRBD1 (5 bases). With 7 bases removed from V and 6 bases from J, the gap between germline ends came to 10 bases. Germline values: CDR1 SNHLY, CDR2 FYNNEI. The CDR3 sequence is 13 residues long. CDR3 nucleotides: TGTGCCAGCAAAGCAGGGCTTAATTCACCCCTCCACTTT. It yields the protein CASKAGLNSPLHF.

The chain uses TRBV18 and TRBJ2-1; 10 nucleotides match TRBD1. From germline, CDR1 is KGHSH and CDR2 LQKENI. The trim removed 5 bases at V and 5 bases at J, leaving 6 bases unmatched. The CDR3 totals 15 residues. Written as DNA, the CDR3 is TGTGCCAGCTCATATGGGACAGGGGTTAACAATGAGCAGTTCTTC. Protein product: CASSYGTGVNNEQFF.

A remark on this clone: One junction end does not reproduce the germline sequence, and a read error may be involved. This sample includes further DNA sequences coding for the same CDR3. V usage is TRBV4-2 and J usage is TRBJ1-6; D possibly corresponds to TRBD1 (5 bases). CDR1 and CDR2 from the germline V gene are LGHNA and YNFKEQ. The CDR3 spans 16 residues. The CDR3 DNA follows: TGTGCCAGCAGCCAAGATCTGGCAGGGAAAAATTCACCCCTACACTTT. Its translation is CASSQDLAGKNSPLHF.

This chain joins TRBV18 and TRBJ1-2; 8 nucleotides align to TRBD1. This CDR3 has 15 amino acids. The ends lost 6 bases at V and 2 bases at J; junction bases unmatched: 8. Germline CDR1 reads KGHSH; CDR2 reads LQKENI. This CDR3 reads CASSQETGANYGYTF. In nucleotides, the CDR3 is TGTGCCAGCTCCCAAGAGACAGGGGCCAACTATGGCTACACCTTC.

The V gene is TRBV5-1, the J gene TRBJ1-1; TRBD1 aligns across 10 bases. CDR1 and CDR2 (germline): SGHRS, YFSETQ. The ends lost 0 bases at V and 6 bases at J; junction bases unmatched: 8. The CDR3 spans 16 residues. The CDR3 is CASSLEGQGDIAEAFF. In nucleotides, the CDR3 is TGCGCCAGCAGCTTGGAAGGACAGGGGGACATTGCTGAAGCTTTCTTT.

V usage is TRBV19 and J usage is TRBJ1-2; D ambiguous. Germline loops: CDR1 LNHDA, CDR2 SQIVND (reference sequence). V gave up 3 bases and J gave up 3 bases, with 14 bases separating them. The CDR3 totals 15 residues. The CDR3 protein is CASSMGGRSHYGYTF. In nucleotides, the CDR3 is TGTGCCAGTAGTATGGGCGGGCGGTCTCACTATGGCTACACCTTC. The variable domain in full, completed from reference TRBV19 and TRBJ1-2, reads DGGITQSPKYLFRKEGQNVTLSCEQNLNHDAMYWYRQDPGQGLRLIYYSQIVNDFQKGDIAEGYSVSREKKESFPLTVTSAQKNPTAFYLCASSMGGRSHYGYTFGSGTRLTVV.

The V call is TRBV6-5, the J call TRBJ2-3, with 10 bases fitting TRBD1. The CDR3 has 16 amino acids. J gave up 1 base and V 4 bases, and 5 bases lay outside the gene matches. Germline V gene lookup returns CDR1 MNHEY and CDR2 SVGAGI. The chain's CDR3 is CASSFAGTGGTDTQYF. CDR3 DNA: TGTGCCAGCAGTTTCGCCGGGACAGGGGGCACAGATACGCAGTATTTT.

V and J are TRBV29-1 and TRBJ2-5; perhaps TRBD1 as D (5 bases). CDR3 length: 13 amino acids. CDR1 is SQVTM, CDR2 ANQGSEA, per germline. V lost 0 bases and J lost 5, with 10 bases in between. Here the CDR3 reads CSVEDPRAETQYF. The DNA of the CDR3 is TGCAGCGTTGAAGATCCCAGGGCGGAGACCCAGTACTTC.

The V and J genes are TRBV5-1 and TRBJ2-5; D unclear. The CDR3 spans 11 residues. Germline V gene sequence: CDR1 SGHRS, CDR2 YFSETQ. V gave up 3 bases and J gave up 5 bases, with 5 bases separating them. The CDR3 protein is CASSSLETQYF. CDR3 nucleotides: TGCGCCAGCAGCTCGTTGGAGACCCAGTACTTC.

CDR3 protein: CASRCGLAGGPYEQYF. The CDR3 DNA is TGTGCAAGTCGCTGCGGACTAGCGGGGGGGCCATACGAGCAGTACTTC. V gene TRBV12-2 combines with J gene TRBJ2-7; the table names TRBD2, a call not compared with the DNA. TRBV12-2 is flagged as a pseudogene. CDR3 size: 16 residues.

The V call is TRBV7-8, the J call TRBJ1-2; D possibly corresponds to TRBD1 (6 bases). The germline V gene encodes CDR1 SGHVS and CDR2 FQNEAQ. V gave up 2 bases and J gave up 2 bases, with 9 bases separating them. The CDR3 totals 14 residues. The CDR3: CASSLSGVNYGYTF. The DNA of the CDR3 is TGTGCCAGCAGCTTATCAGGGGTGAACTATGGCTACACCTTC.

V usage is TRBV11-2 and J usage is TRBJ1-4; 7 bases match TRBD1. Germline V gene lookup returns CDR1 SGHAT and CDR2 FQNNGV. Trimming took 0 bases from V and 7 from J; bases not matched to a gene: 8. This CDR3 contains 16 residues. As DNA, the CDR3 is TGTGCCAGCAGCTTAGATCGTAAGGGGGCGGGTGAAAAACTGTTTTTT. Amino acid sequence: CASSLDRKGAGEKLFF.

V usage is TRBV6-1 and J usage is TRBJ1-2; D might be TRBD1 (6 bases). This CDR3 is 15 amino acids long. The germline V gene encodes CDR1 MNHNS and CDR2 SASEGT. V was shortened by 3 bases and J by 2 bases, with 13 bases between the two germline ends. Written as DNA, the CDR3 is TGTGCCAGCAGTGAGGGGGCCGCCGCGAACTATGGCTACACCTTC. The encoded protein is CASSEGAAANYGYTF.

CDR3 protein: CASSSTTVDTQYF. Written as DNA, the CDR3 is TGTGCCAGCAGCTCCACCACGGTGGATACGCAGTATTTT. The gene calls are TRBV7-8 and TRBJ2-3; D is uncertain. CDR1 and CDR2 (germline): SGHVS, FQNEAQ. This CDR3 has 13 amino acids. Trimming pared 4 bases from V and 6 bases from J, leaving 11 bases between.

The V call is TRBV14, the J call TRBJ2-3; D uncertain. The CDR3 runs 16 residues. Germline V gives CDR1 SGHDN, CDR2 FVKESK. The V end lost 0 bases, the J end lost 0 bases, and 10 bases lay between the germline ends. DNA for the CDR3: TGTGCCAGCAGCCAAGAACCGCTCGGGAGCACAGATACGCAGTATTTT. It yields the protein CASSQEPLGSTDTQYF. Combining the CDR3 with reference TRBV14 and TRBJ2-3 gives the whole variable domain EAGVTQFPSHSVIEKGQTVTLRCDPISGHDNLYWYRRVMGKEIKFLLHFVKESKQDESGMPNNRFLAERTGGTYSTLKVQPAELEDSGVYFCASSQEPLGSTDTQYFGPGTRLTVL.

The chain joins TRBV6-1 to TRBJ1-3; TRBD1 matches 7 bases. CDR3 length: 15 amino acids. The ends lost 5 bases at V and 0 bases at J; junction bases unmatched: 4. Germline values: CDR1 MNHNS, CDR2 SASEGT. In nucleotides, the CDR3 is TGTGCCAGCAGTAGGACAGGTTCCTCTGGAAACACCATATATTTT. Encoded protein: CASSRTGSSGNTIYF.

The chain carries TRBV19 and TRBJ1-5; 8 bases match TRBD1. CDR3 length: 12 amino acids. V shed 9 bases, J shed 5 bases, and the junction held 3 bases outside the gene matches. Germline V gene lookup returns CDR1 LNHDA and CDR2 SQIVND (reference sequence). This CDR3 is CASRGRDQPQHF. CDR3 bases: TGTGCCAGCAGGGGGCGAGATCAGCCCCAGCATTTT.

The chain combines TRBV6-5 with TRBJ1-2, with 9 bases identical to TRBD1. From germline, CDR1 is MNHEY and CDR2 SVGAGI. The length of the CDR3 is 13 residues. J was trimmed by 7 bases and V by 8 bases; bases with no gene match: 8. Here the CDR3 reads CASGTTGGSGYTF. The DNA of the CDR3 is TGTGCCAGCGGGACCACAGGGGGCTCTGGCTACACCTTC.

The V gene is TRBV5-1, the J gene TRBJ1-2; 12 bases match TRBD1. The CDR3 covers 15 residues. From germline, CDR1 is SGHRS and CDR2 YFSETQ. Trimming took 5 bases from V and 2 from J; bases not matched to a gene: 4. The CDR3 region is CASSSGTGGNYGYTF. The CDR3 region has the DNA TGCGCCAGCAGTTCCGGGACAGGGGGCAACTATGGCTACACCTTC.

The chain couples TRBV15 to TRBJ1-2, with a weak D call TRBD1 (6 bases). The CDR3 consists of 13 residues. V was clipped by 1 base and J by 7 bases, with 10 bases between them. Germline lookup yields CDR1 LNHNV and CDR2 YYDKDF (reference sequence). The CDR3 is CATSRVGTTGYTF. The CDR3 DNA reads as TGTGCCACCAGCAGAGTCGGGACAACTGGCTACACCTTC.

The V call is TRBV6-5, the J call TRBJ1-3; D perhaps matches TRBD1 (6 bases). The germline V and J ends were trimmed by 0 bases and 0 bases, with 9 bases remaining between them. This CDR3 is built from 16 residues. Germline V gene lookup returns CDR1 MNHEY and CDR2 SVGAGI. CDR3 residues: CASSYSGALSGNTIYF. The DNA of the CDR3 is TGTGCCAGCAGTTACTCGGGGGCCCTCTCTGGAAACACCATATATTTT.

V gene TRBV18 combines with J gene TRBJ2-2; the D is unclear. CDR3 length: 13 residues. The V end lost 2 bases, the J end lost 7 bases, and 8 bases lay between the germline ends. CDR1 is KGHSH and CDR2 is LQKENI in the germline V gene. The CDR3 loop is CASSPSSGGELFF. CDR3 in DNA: TGTGCCAGCTCACCATCCTCAGGCGGGGAGCTGTTTTTT.

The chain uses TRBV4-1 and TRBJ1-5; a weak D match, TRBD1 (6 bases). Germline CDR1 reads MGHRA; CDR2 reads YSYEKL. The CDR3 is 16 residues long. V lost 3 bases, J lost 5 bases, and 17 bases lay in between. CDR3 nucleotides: TGCGCCAGCAGCCAGGACCCCGGACAGAGCGATCAGCCCCAGCATTTT. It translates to CASSQDPGQSDQPQHF.

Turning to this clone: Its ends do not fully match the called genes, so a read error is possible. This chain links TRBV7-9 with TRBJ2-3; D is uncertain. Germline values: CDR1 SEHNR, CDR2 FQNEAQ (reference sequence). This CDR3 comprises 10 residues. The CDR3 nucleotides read TGTGCCAGCAGTGCGGTAATCTCGGATTTT. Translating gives CASSAVISDF.

CDR3 sequence: CASSATGATNEKLFF. Written as DNA, the CDR3 is TGTGCCAGTAGCGCTACAGGGGCGACTAATGAAAAACTGTTTTTT. V gene TRBV19 combines with J gene TRBJ1-4, with TRBD1 identical over 7 bases. The CDR3 has 15 residues. Germline CDR1 and CDR2: LNHDA and SQIVND (reference sequence). V gave up 6 bases and J gave up 2 bases; unmatched junction bases: 6. The full variable domain, its missing parts supplied by reference TRBV19 and TRBJ1-4, is DGGITQSPKYLFRKEGQNVTLSCEQNLNHDAMYWYRQDPGQGLRLIYYSQIVNDFQKGDIAEGYSVSREKKESFPLTVTSAQKNPTAFYLCASSATGATNEKLFFGSGTQLSVL.

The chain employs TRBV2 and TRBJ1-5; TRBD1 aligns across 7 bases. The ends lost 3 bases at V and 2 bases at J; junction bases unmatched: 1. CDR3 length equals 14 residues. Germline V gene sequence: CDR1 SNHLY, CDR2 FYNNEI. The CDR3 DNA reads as TGTGCCAGCAGTGAGACAGGGCGCAATCAGCCCCAGCATTTT. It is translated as CASSETGRNQPQHF.